This TCR beta chain was sequenced for a study of blood T cell repertoires in COVID-19. Produced via immunoSEQ multiplex PCR; TCRdb's table is partial and in-frame only. The table has roughly 250,000 clones, just over 90% seen once. Germline values: CDR1 MGHRA, CDR2 YSYEKL. With V trimmed by 0 bases and J by 9 bases, 5 bases remained unmatched. The CDR3 contains 15 residues. The J gene is TRBJ1-6, the V gene TRBV4-1; 7 nucleotides agree with TRBD1. The sample consisted of PBMCs or T cells enriched from blood (not recorded which). The clonotype originates from a woman in her forties with acute COVID-19. CDR3 region: CASSQEAAGGSPLHF. CDR3 DNA sequence: TGCGCCAGCAGCCAAGAGGCGGCAGGGGGTTCACCCCTCCACTTT.